These 12 T cell receptor beta chains originate from one sample sequenced in a study of cytomegalovirus exposure and HLA in healthy donors. Sequenced by immunoSEQ multiplex PCR; TCRdb stores in-frame clones only, minus some. This table holds about 120,000 clones, roughly 88% found once. What was sequenced was PBMCs. All receptors come from a woman aged 18-35 years in good health and CMV-seropositive.

The chain has TRBV6-1 and TRBJ2-7; 8 bases map to TRBD2. V lost 6 bases, J lost 2 bases, and 0 bases stayed unmatched. The CDR3 has 12 amino acids. Germline assignment: CDR1 MNHNS and CDR2 SASEGT. DNA of the CDR3: TGTGCCAGCAGCGGGGGGGCCTACGAGCAGTACTTC. Translated: CASSGGAYEQYF.

The sample holds one count of this clone. The chain has TRBV10-3 and TRBJ1-1; 8 positions agree with TRBD1. Germline CDR1 and CDR2: ENHRY and SYGVKD. V lost 10 bases, J lost 1 base, and 8 bases stayed unmatched. The CDR3 sequence is 14 residues long. The CDR3 here is CATSVTGANTEAFF. CDR3 sequence (DNA): TGTGCCACCTCAGTGACAGGGGCGAACACTGAAGCTTTCTTT.

The chain employs TRBV10-3 and TRBJ2-1; D remains ambiguous. The germline V gene encodes CDR1 ENHRY and CDR2 SYGVKD. V lost 6 bases to trimming and J lost 9 bases, with 15 bases between them. The CDR3 contains 13 residues. The CDR3 DNA reads TGTGCCATCAGGGGTAAAGGCGGATCTGAGCAGTTCTTC. Encoded protein: CAIRGKGGSEQFF.

The chain joins TRBV7-6 to TRBJ1-2; D call uncertain. Germline CDR1 is SGHVS and CDR2 is FNYEAQ. Trimming shortened V by 1 base and J by 2 bases, and 5 bases separated the two germline ends. The length of the CDR3 is 13 residues. The CDR3 DNA is TGTGCCAGCAGCTTAGGCGAGAACTATGGCTACACCTTC. Encoded protein: CASSLGENYGYTF.

The genes are TRBV15 and TRBJ2-1; 8 positions match TRBD1. Losses at the gene ends were 1 base for V and 5 bases for J; bases not matched to a gene: 7. This CDR3 region has 16 residues. The germline CDR1 and CDR2 sequences are LNHNV and YYDKDF (reference sequence). In DNA form, the CDR3 reads TGTGCCACCAGCAGAGCGGAGGGACAGGAGCACAATGAGCAGTTCTTC. Amino acid sequence: CATSRAEGQEHNEQFF. Supplemented by reference TRBV15 and TRBJ2-1, the full variable domain reads DAMVIQNPRYQVTQFGKPVTLSCSQTLNHNVMYWYQQKSSQAPKLLFHYYDKDFNNEADTPDNFQSRRPNTSFCFLDIRSPGLGDTAMYLCATSRAEGQEHNEQFFGPGTRLTVL.

The rearrangement links TRBV7-9 to TRBJ1-2; D not resolved. V was trimmed by 0 bases and J by 3 bases, leaving 11 bases between them. Germline loops: CDR1 SEHNR, CDR2 FQNEAQ (reference sequence). This CDR3 spans 15 amino acids. The CDR3 bases are TGTGCCAGCAGCTTAGCCCTCGGGAATGACTATGGCTACACCTTC. Encoded protein: CASSLALGNDYGYTF.

This clone was counted once. This chain uses TRBV6-5 with TRBJ1-1, with D maybe TRBD1 (5 bases). The germline gives CDR1 MNHEY, CDR2 SVGAGI. Trimming took off 7 bases at V and 0 bases at J, with 15 bases between the two ends. The CDR3 extends over 15 amino acids. The CDR3 DNA reads TGTGCCAGCACCCCACTCGGGGGAATGAACACTGAAGCTTTCTTT. It codes for CASTPLGGMNTEAFF.

The chain has TRBV30 and TRBJ1-2; D not certain. Germline V gene data show CDR1 as GTSNPN and CDR2 as SVGIG (reference sequence). Trimming cost V 2 bases and J 5 bases, with 15 bases left between them. CDR3 length: 14 amino acids. This chain's CDR3 is CAWSLGGPTYGYTF. CDR3 nucleotide sequence: TGTGCCTGGAGTTTGGGAGGGCCCACTTATGGCTACACCTTC. Drawing the rest from reference TRBV30 and TRBJ1-2, the complete variable domain is SQTIHQWPATLVQPVGSPLSLECTVEGTSNPNLYWYRQAAGRGLQLLFYSVGIGQISSEVPQNLSASRPQDRQFILSSKKLLLSDSGFYLCAWSLGGPTYGYTFGSGTRLTVV.

V gene TRBV2 combines with J gene TRBJ2-3; the D gene is possibly TRBD1 (5 bases). The CDR3 spans 14 residues. The germline V gene encodes CDR1 SNHLY and CDR2 FYNNEI. V was trimmed by 4 bases and J by 2 bases, leaving 10 bases between them. DNA for the CDR3: TGTGCCAGCAGTGTTGGGGCTTTCACAGATACGCAGTATTTT. Protein sequence: CASSVGAFTDTQYF.

The table lists this clone with a few counts. The chain couples TRBV5-1 to TRBJ1-1; possibly TRBD1 for D (6 bases). Germline assignment: CDR1 SGHRS and CDR2 YFSETQ. Trimming cost V 3 bases and J 4 bases, with 16 bases left between them. The CDR3 has 15 amino acids. The chain's CDR3 is CASSWDTIGGTEAFF. For the CDR3, the DNA is TGCGCCAGCAGCTGGGACACCATAGGCGGCACTGAAGCTTTCTTT. The full variable domain, completed using reference TRBV5-1 and TRBJ1-1, is KAGVTQTPRYLIKTRGQQVTLSCSPISGHRSVSWYQQTPGQGLQFLFEYFSETQRNKGNFPGRFSGRQFSNSRSEMNVSTLELGDSALYLCASSWDTIGGTEAFFGQGTRLTVV.

This chain links TRBV4-1 with TRBJ2-7; perhaps TRBD2 as D (5 bases). V lost 4 bases and J 2 bases, leaving 18 bases between the germline ends. Germline loops: CDR1 MGHRA, CDR2 YSYEKL. This CDR3 comprises 16 residues. The CDR3 is CASSPARGLSTYEQYF. The CDR3 DNA follows: TGCGCCAGCAGCCCCGCCCGCGGGTTATCAACCTACGAGCAGTACTTC.

This clone was detected a few times. V gene TRBV19 combines with J gene TRBJ1-3; weak D call: TRBD1 (5 bases). The CDR3 is 15 amino acids. The germline V and J ends were trimmed by 4 bases and 2 bases, with 12 bases remaining between them. CDR1 and CDR2 (germline): LNHDA, SQIVND (reference sequence). CDR3 coding DNA: TGTGCCAGTAGTACCCACCCGGGGGCTGGAAACACCATATATTTT. It encodes CASSTHPGAGNTIYF.